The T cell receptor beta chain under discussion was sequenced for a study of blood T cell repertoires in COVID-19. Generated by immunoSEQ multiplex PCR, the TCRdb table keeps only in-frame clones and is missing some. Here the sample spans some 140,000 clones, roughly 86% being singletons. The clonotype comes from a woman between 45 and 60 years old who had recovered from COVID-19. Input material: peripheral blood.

The CDR3 is CASSPGTNNQPQHF. The CDR3 nucleotides are TGCGCCAGCAGTCCCGGGACAAACAATCAGCCCCAGCATTTT. J is TRBJ1-5 and V is TRBV5-1, with D possibly TRBD1 on 6 matching bases. The CDR3 consists of 14 residues. Per the germline V gene, CDR1 is SGHRS and CDR2 is YFSETQ. The V end lost 5 bases, the J end lost 3 bases, and 12 bases lay between the germline ends.